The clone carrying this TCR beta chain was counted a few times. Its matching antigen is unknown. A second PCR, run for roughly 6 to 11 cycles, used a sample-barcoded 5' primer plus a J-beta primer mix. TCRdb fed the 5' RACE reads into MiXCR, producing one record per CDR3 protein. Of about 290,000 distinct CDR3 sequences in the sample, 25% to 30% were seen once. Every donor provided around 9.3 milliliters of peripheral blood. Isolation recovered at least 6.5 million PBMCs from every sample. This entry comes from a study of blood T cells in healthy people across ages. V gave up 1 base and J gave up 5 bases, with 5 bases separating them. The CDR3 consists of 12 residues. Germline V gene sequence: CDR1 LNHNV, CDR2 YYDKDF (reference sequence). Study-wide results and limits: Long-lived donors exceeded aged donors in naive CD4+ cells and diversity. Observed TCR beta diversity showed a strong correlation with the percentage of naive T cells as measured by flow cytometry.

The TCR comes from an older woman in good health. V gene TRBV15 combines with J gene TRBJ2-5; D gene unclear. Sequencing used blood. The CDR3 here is CATSRAEETQYF. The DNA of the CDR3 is TGTGCCACCAGCAGAGCGGAGGAGACCCAGTACTTC.